The subject of this entry is one TCR beta chain. This specimen includes other DNA sequences encoding the same CDR3. CDR3 length: 14 residues. V trimming: 4 bases; J trimming: 2 bases; junction bases outside the gene matches: 2. Per the germline V gene, CDR1 is SNHLY and CDR2 is FYNNEI. The data were taken from a study of blood T cell repertoires in COVID-19. The overall study: COVID-19 samples collected from the United States, Italy and Spain covered acute and convalescent phases. T cells, B-cell-depleted T cells, or PBMCs provided the cDNA or gDNA that served as material.

Per the authors' pipeline: The authors estimated nucleated cell counts from reference gene primer amplification. The table came from immunoSEQ multiplex PCR; TCRdb's copy has only in-frame clones and leaves some out. That table furnishes V, J and clone size, whereas the DNA furnished D and trimming. The table shows 150,000 to 200,000 clones, with more than 85% occurring only once. This receptor was taken from a man aged 65-85 years with active or convalescent COVID-19. Sequenced material: peripheral blood. The chain joins TRBV2 to TRBJ2-7; 10 bases map to TRBD1. The CDR3 coding sequence is TGTGCCAGCAGTGGTGGACAGGGGGCCTACGAGCAGTACTTC. Its translation is CASSGGQGAYEQYF.